Shown below are 28 T cell receptor beta chains from a single sample sequenced in a study of tumor-infiltrating lymphocytes in primary liver carcinoma. Constant-region priming of 500 to 550 ng total RNA yielded TCR beta cDNA. Three nested multiplex PCR rounds, a slightly modified ARM-PCR method, built the TCR beta libraries. With TRBV1-TRBV30 forward primers and a C-beta reverse primer, the first two PCR rounds were run for 9 to 10 cycles each. Each CDR3 protein is one row after TCRdb ran MiXCR on the multiplex PCR reads. The data show approximately 310,000 distinct CDR3 sequences, roughly two thirds seen once. RNA isolated from unsorted whole blood supplied the blood RNA, with germline DNA also extracted. Material: peripheral blood. Receptor source: a man between 40 and 49 years old with primary liver carcinoma and hepatitis B virus infection.

This clonotype was seen ten or more times. The chain is built from TRBV10-3 and TRBJ1-4; TRBD1 matches at 9 bases. The CDR3 runs 15 residues. Germline V gene data show CDR1 as ENHRY and CDR2 as SYGVKD. J was trimmed by 8 bases and V by 5 bases; bases with no gene match: 9. DNA for the CDR3: TGTGCCATCAGTTGGACAGGGGAGGATCGAGAAAAACTGTTTTTT. Amino acid sequence: CAISWTGEDREKLFF.

On this clonotype: A much larger clonotype is one base distant, so this may be a read error. The rearrangement links TRBV14 to TRBJ1-1; the D is unclear. CDR3 length equals 14 residues. The germline gives CDR1 SGHDN, CDR2 FVKESK. CDR3 DNA sequence: TGTGCCATCAGCCAAATCTCTACGGACACTGAAGCTTTCTTT. This sequence encodes CAISQISTDTEAFF.

The sample holds a few counts of this clonotype. The chain links TRBV11-3 to TRBJ2-1; D perhaps matches TRBD2 (5 bases). Per the germline V gene, CDR1 is SGHNT and CDR2 is YENEEA. This CDR3 region has 16 residues. Trimming removed 1 base at V and 9 bases at J, with 19 bases between. The CDR3 is CASSLGIARGRSEQFF. CDR3 sequence (DNA): TGTGCCAGCAGCTTAGGTATAGCGAGAGGGCGAAGTGAGCAGTTCTTC.

Note on this clonotype: A much larger clone differs from this one at a single base, so this may be a read error. This CDR3 fails to terminate in the conserved phenylalanine or tryptophan, so it likely reflects a read error. J is TRBJ1-6 and V is TRBV6-5; D is possibly TRBD1 (5 bases). The V end was cut by 8 bases, the J end by 7 bases, with 12 bases between. The CDR3 covers 13 residues. Germline values: CDR1 MNHEY, CDR2 SVGAGI. The CDR3 protein is CASGADSNSPLHS. Written as DNA, the CDR3 is TGTGCCAGCGGGGCGGACTCAAATTCACCCCTCCACTCT.

In its sample, this clonotype was seen once. The chain employs TRBV11-2 and TRBJ1-2, with 8 nucleotides matching TRBD1. Germline V lookup: CDR1 SGHAT, CDR2 FQNNGV. Losses at the gene ends were 3 bases for V and 12 bases for J; bases not matched to a gene: 15. This CDR3 region has 15 residues. The CDR3 DNA reads as TGTGCCAGCAGCTTCTCAATCACAGGGGGTGGAGGTCACACCTTC. It encodes CASSFSITGGGGHTF.

This rearrangement joins TRBV11-2 to TRBJ1-2; D is uncertain. Deletions cut 5 bases from V and 4 bases from J, with 11 bases between. Germline values: CDR1 SGHAT, CDR2 FQNNGV. The CDR3 is made up of 13 amino acids. The CDR3 reads CASSLGSLYGYTF. The CDR3 DNA is TGTGCCAGCAGCCTCGGGTCCCTCTATGGCTACACCTTC.

Concerning this clonotype itself: Compared with germline, one end of the junction differs, possibly owing to a read error. V usage is TRBV29-1 and J usage is TRBJ1-1; D is unresolved. Germline V gene lookup returns CDR1 SQVTM and CDR2 ANQGSEA. The CDR3 sequence is 13 residues long. CDR3 in DNA: TGCAGCGTTGAAAGGGCTGAGAACACTGAAGTTTTCTTT. It is translated as CSVERAENTEVFF.

To note about this clonotype: At one end the junction does not follow the germline gene, possibly because of a read error. The chain combines TRBV5-1 with TRBJ2-3; the D gene is possibly TRBD2 (5 bases). Germline CDR1 is SGHRS and CDR2 is YFSETQ. The CDR3 has 14 residues. CDR3 residues: CASSPTPSTDTQYF. The CDR3 DNA follows: TGCGCCAGTAGCCCGACACCTAGCACAGATACGCAATATTTT.

V is TRBV4-1 and J is TRBJ2-2; D possibly corresponds to TRBD2 (5 bases). The germline V gene has CDR1 MGHRA and CDR2 YSYEKL. This CDR3 has 15 residues. V lost 4 bases and J 2 bases, leaving 11 bases between the germline ends. CDR3 sequence reads: CASSRLSINTGELFF. CDR3 coding DNA: TGCGCCAGCAGCCGACTATCGATTAACACCGGGGAGCTGTTTTTT.

Of note for this clonotype: A much larger clonotype is one base distant, so this may be a read error. The chain employs TRBV12-3 or TRBV12-4 and TRBJ2-3; the match to TRBD2 covers 10 bases. The CDR3 length is 16 residues. J lost 0 bases, V lost 4 bases, and 4 bases had no gene match. The CDR3 DNA sequence: TGTGCCAGCAGTTCTGGGACTAGCGATAGCACAGATACGCAGTATTTT. This sequence encodes CASSSGTSDSTDTQYF.

This clonotype was recorded a few times. It may be a read error: a sequence one base away is much more abundant. The V call is TRBV4-3, the J call TRBJ2-1; D remains ambiguous. Germline CDR1 reads LGHNA; CDR2 reads YSLEER. CDR3 size: 15 residues. CDR3 sequence reads: CASSQSQSSYSEQFF. The DNA for the CDR3 is TGCGCCAGCAGCCAATCCCAGAGCTCCTACAGTGAGCAGTTCTTC.

On this clonotype itself: Germline and junction disagree at one end, which may indicate a read error. This chain links TRBV14 with TRBJ2-3; D unresolved. The CDR3 totals 11 residues. CDR1 and CDR2 (germline): SGHDN, FVKESK. The chain's CDR3 is CTSSLADTQYF. For the CDR3, the DNA is TGTACCAGCAGCCTTGCAGATACGCAGTATTTT.

In the case of this clonotype: At one of its ends the junction is not consistent with the germline gene, which may arise from a read error. CDR3 nucleotides: TGTGCCGGCAGCCGCCCGCGGGCTTCACCCCTCCACTTT. This codes for CAGSRPRASPLHF. The rearrangement uses TRBV5-6 and TRBJ1-6; D ambiguous. This CDR3 is 13 amino acids long. Per the germline V gene, CDR1 is SGHDT and CDR2 is YYEEEE.

With regard to this clonotype: A clone one base away is much larger, so this may be a read error. V gene TRBV6-2 or TRBV6-3 combines with J gene TRBJ1-5; 9 bases fit TRBD1. After removal of 3 bases from V and 2 bases from J, the junction contained 11 bases not matched to a gene. The CDR3 length is 18 residues. Germline lookup yields CDR1 MNHEY and CDR2 SVGEGT. Written as DNA, the CDR3 is TGTGCCAGCAGTTATCAACAGGGGGCGACGGGGCGCAATCAGCCCCAGCATTTT. This codes for CASSYQQGATGRNQPQHF.

This clonotype is a singleton in its sample. The chain is built from TRBV6-2 or TRBV6-3 and TRBJ2-5, with 7 bases fitting TRBD2. Per the germline V gene, CDR1 is MNHEY and CDR2 is SVGEGT. The CDR3 covers 15 residues. The ends lost 9 bases at V and 1 base at J; junction bases unmatched: 11. The CDR3 reads CASRTSSGRQETQYF. CDR3 bases: TGTGCCAGTAGGACCTCTAGCGGCCGCCAAGAGACCCAGTACTTC.

Points on this clonotype: This may stem from a read error, because a much larger clone lies one nucleotide away. This chain connects TRBV4-1 to TRBJ1-2; weak D call: TRBD1 (5 bases). This CDR3 is built from 15 residues. Germline V lookup: CDR1 MGHRA, CDR2 YSYEKL. The V and J ends lost 1 base and 2 bases respectively, with 11 bases between them. The CDR3 region is CASSQGGSLNYGYTF. Here the CDR3 DNA reads TGCGCCAGCAGCCAAGGGGGGTCCCTGAACTATGGCTACACCTTC.

About this clonotype: Being one base from a much bigger clone, this may be a read error. V usage is TRBV12-3 or TRBV12-4 and J usage is TRBJ2-5; 8 bases map to TRBD1. There are 13 residues in the CDR3. The J segment lost 3 bases and the V segment lost 6 bases, leaving 3 bases of the junction unmatched. CDR3 protein: CASRQTGEETQYF. The CDR3 DNA follows: TGTGCCAGCAGACAGACAGGGGAAGAGACCCAGTACTTC.

The chain couples TRBV7-8 to TRBJ2-7; D is possibly TRBD2 (5 bases). V shed 4 bases and J shed 7 bases, with 20 bases lying between them. The CDR3 is 15 amino acids. Germline loops: CDR1 SGHVS, CDR2 FQNEAQ. CDR3 sequence reads: CASSSRGWDAKEQYF. Written as DNA, the CDR3 is TGTGCCAGCAGCTCCCGGGGTTGGGATGCAAAGGAGCAGTACTTC.

Remarks on this clonotype: A much larger clone differs by one base, so this may be a read error. The chain carries TRBV12-3 or TRBV12-4 and TRBJ2-3; 7 bases fit TRBD2. V lost 4 bases and J lost 1; bases outside the gene matches: 8. The length of the CDR3 is 16 residues. CDR3 residues: CASSSLLARCTDTQYF. In nucleotides, the CDR3 is TGTGCCAGCAGTTCCCTACTAGCGCGATGCACAGATACGCAGTATTTT.

This chain connects TRBV11-3 to TRBJ2-2; 9 bases line up with TRBD1. Germline V gene lookup returns CDR1 SGHNT and CDR2 YENEEA. V lost 6 bases, J lost 7 bases, and 9 bases stayed unmatched. The CDR3 has 15 amino acids. The CDR3 loop is CASSSSRTGVGELFF. CDR3 sequence (DNA): TGTGCCAGCAGTTCTTCCAGGACAGGGGTCGGGGAGCTGTTTTTT.

For this clonotype: An end of the junction differs from the germline gene, which may be a read error. The J gene is TRBJ2-7, the V gene TRBV12-3 or TRBV12-4; D gene ambiguous. CDR3 length equals 11 residues. The CDR3 DNA sequence: TGTGTCAGCTCGTCCGGGTACGAGCAGTACTTC. Its translation is CVSSSGYEQYF.

This clonotype was recorded a few times. V is TRBV4-3 and J is TRBJ2-2; 10 bases fit TRBD2. V dropped 2 bases and J dropped 5; count of bases not matched to a gene: 2. There are 15 residues in the CDR3. Germline values: CDR1 LGHNA, CDR2 YSLEER. CDR3 region: CASSQLAGATGELFF. The CDR3 DNA reads as TGCGCCAGCAGCCAACTAGCGGGAGCAACCGGGGAGCTGTTTTTT.

A note on this clonotype: A much larger clonotype is one base distant, so this may be a read error. The rearrangement joins TRBV6-5 to TRBJ2-1; 10 nucleotides agree with TRBD2. The germline V gene has CDR1 MNHEY and CDR2 SVGAGI. Trimming at V came to 0 bases and at J to 3 bases, leaving 5 bases not matched to a gene. The length of the CDR3 is 17 residues. The CDR3 loop reads CASSYSASGSYYNEQFF. The CDR3 bases are TGTGCCAGCAGTTACTCGGCTAGCGGGAGCTACTACAATGAGCAGTTCTTC.

The table lists this clonotype with many counts. The chain couples TRBV6-5 to TRBJ2-7; 9 bases line up with TRBD1. This CDR3 comprises 15 residues. Trimming took 6 bases from V and 1 from J; bases not matched to a gene: 7. Per germline, CDR1 MNHEY and CDR2 SVGAGI. This CDR3 reads CASRLAGTGSYEQYF. CDR3 nucleotide sequence: TGTGCCAGCAGACTGGCGGGGACAGGGTCCTACGAGCAGTACTTC.

With regard to this clonotype: A much larger clone lies one base from this, so it may be a read error. CDR3 loop: CASSFGPGSNYVYTF. For the CDR3, the DNA is TGTGCCAGCAGTTTCGGACCGGGTTCCAACTATGTCTACACCTTC. The chain employs TRBV12-3 or TRBV12-4 and TRBJ1-2, with no clear D. The CDR3 runs to 15 residues.

This clonotype was counted between two and nine times. V gene TRBV28 combines with J gene TRBJ1-1; D not certain. Germline V gene data show CDR1 as MDHEN and CDR2 as SYDVKM. The CDR3 spans 12 residues. V was clipped by 5 bases and J by 0 bases, with 4 bases between them. CDR3 loop: CASSAVNTEAFF. In DNA, the CDR3 is TGTGCCAGCAGTGCGGTGAACACTGAAGCTTTCTTT.

On this clonotype itself: This could be a read error, since a much larger clone is one nucleotide away. V is TRBV6-2 or TRBV6-3 and J is TRBJ2-7; D is perhaps TRBD1 (6 bases). The germline V gene has CDR1 MNHEY and CDR2 SVGEGT. The CDR3 contains 15 residues. CDR3 sequence reads: CANSPTGTRENEQYF. DNA for the CDR3: TGTGCCAACAGTCCGACAGGAACGAGAGAAAACGAGCAGTACTTC.

This clonotype was seen only once. This could be a read error, since a much larger clone is one nucleotide away. No conserved phenylalanine or tryptophan ends this CDR3, so it is likely a read error. The rearrangement links TRBV7-8 to TRBJ1-4, with a tentative D call TRBD1 (5 bases). This CDR3 region has 15 residues. Germline-derived CDR1 and CDR2 are SGHVS and FQNEAQ. V was clipped by 2 bases and J by 7 bases, with 14 bases between them. CDR3: CASSLSSGPIEKLFS. CDR3 nucleotides: TGTGCCAGCAGCTTATCATCGGGACCTATTGAAAAACTGTTTTCT.